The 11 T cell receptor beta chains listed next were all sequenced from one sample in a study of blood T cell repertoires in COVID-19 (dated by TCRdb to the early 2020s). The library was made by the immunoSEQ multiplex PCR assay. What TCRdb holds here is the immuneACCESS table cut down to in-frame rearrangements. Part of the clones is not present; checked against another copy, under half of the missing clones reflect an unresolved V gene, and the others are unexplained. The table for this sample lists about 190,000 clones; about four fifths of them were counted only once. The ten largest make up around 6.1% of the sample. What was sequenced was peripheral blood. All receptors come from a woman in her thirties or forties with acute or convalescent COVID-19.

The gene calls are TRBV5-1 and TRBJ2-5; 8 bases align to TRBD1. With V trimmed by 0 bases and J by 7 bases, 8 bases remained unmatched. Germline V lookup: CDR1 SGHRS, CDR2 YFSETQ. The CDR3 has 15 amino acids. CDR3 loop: CASSLDGTGPWTQYF. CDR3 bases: TGCGCCAGCAGCTTGGATGGGACAGGACCGTGGACCCAGTACTTC. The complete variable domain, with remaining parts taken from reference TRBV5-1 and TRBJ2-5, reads KAGVTQTPRYLIKTRGQQVTLSCSPISGHRSVSWYQQTPGQGLQFLFEYFSETQRNKGNFPGRFSGRQFSNSRSEMNVSTLELGDSALYLCASSLDGTGPWTQYFGPGTRLLVL.

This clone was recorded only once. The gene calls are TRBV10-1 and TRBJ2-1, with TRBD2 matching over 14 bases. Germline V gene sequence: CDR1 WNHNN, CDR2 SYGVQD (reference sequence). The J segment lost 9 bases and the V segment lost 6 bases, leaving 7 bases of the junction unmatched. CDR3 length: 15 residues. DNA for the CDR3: TGCGCCAGCAGCTCTGGGACTAGCGGGAGAAGTGAGCAGTTCTTC. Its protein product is CASSSGTSGRSEQFF.

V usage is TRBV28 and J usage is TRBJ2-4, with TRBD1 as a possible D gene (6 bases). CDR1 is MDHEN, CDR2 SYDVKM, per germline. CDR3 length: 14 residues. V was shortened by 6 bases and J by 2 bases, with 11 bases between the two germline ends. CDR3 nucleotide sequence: TGTGCCAGCAGAAACAGGGTACCCAAAAACATTCAGTACTTC. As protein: CASRNRVPKNIQYF.

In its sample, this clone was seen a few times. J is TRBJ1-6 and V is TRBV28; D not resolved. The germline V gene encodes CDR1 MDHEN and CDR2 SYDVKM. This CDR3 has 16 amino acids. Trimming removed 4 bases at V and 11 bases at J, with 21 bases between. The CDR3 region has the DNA TGTGCCAGCAGTTCCCCCTTGGAAGGAGTACATCCACCCCTCCACTTT. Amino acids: CASSSPLEGVHPPLHF. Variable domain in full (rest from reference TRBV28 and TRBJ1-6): DVKVTQSSRYLVKRTGEKVFLECVQDMDHENMFWYRQDPGLGLRLIYFSYDVKMKEKGDIPEGYSVSREKKERFSLILESASTNQTSMYLCASSSPLEGVHPPLHFGNGTRLTVT.

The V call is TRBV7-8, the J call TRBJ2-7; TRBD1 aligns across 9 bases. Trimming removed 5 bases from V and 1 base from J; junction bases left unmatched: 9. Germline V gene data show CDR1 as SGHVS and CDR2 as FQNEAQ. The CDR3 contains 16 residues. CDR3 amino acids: CASSRTGASQSYEQYF. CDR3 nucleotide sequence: TGTGCCAGCAGCCGGACAGGGGCTAGCCAATCCTACGAGCAGTACTTC.

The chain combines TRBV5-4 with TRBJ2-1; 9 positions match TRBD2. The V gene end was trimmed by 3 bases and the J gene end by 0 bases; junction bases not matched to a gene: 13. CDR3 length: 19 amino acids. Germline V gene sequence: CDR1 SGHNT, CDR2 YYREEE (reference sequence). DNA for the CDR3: TGTGCCAGCAGCTCCCGGGCTAGCGGGATTAGGAGCTCCTACAATGAGCAGTTCTTC. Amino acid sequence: CASSSRASGIRSSYNEQFF.

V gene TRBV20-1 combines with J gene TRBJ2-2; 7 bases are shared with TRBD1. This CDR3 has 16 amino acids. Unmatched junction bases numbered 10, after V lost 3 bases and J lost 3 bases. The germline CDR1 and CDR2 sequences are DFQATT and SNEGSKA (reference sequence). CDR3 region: CSASNPRGSYTGELFF. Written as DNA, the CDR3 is TGCAGTGCTAGTAACCCCAGGGGGAGTTACACCGGGGAGCTGTTTTTT.

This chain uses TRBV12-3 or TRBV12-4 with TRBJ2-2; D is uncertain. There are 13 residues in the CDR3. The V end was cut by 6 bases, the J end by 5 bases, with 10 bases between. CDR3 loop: CASSYSSTGELFF. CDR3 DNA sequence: TGTGCCAGCAGCTACAGTTCGACCGGGGAGCTGTTTTTT.

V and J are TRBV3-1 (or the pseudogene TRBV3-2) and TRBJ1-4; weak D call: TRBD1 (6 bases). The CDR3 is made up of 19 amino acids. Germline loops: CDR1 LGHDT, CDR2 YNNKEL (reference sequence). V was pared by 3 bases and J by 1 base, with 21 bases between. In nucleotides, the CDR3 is TGTGCCAGCAGCCACAGGGGCGGAGCCGTATCTCGAACTAATGAAAAACTGTTTTTT. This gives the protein CASSHRGGAVSRTNEKLFF.

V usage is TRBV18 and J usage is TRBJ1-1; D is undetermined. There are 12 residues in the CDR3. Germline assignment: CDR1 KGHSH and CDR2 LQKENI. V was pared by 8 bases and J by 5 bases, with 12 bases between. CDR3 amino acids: CASLTGGTEAFF. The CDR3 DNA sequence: TGTGCCAGCCTCACCGGAGGAACTGAAGCTTTCTTT. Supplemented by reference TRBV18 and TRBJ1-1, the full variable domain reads NAGVMQNPRHLVRRRGQEARLRCSPMKGHSHVYWYRQLPEEGLKFMVYLQKENIIDESGMPKERFSAEFPKEGPSILRIQQVVRGDSAAYFCASLTGGTEAFFGQGTRLTVV.

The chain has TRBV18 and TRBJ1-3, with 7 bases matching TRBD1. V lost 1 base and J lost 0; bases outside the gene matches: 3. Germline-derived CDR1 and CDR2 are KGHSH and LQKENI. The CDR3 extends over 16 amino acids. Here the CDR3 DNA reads TGTGCCAGCTCACCACAGGGGGCCCCCTCTGGAAACACCATATATTTT. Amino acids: CASSPQGAPSGNTIYF. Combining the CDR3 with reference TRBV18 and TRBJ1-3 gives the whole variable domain NAGVMQNPRHLVRRRGQEARLRCSPMKGHSHVYWYRQLPEEGLKFMVYLQKENIIDESGMPKERFSAEFPKEGPSILRIQQVVRGDSAAYFCASSPQGAPSGNTIYFGEGSWLTVV.